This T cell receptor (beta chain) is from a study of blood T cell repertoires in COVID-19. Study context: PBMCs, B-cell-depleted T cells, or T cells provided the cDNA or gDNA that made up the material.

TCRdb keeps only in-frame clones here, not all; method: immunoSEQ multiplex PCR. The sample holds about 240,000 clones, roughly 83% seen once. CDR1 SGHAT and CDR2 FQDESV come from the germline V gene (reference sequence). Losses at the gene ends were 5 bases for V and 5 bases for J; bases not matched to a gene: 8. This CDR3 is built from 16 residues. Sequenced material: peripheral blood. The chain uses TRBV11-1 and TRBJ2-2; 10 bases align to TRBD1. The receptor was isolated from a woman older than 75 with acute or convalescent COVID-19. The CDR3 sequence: CASSPRDRGGTGELFF. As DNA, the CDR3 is TGTGCCAGCAGCCCACGGGACAGGGGAGGGACCGGGGAGCTGTTTTTT.